This paragraph covers one T cell receptor beta chain sequence. The PCR used 60 Vbeta and 13 Jbeta primers. Some clones are missing from TCRdb's copy, which holds only in-frame ones; the method was immunoSEQ multiplex PCR. The sample yields over 150,000 clones, more than 70% seen once. Trimming shortened V by 10 bases and J by 5 bases, and 5 bases separated the two germline ends. This CDR3 contains 10 residues. Per the germline V gene, CDR1 is LNHDA and CDR2 is SQIVND (reference sequence). The sample originates from a study of cytomegalovirus exposure and HLA in healthy donors. The sample comprised PBMCs. This TCR derives from a man younger than 40 in good health and CMV-seropositive. V is TRBV19 and J is TRBJ1-4; no definite D call. The CDR3 sequence: CATLNEKLFF. The CDR3 DNA sequence: TGTGCCACCCTAAATGAAAAACTGTTTTTT.